This T cell receptor beta chain was captured in a study of shared clonotypes between healthy human individuals. Study information: CD4 naive and CD4 memory each took three plates per donor, while CD8 naive took two and CD8 memory one. Study outcomes and limitations: Non-shared clonotypes had lower generation probabilities than clonotypes shared by all four sorted-subset donors.

Generated by immunoSEQ multiplex PCR, the TCRdb table keeps only in-frame clones and is missing some. The sample has 640,000 or so clones, more than 70% seen once. Germline V gene sequence: CDR1 SGHRS, CDR2 YFSETQ. CDR3 size: 16 residues. The germline V and J ends were trimmed by 4 bases and 0 bases, with 14 bases remaining between them. Only a few counts were recorded for this clone. Its target is unknown. This sequence joins TRBV5-1 and TRBJ2-1, with D possibly matching TRBD1 (5 bases). This TCR was recovered from a woman in her 30s in good health. The sequenced sample was memory CD4+ T cells sorted from blood. This sample's subset: CD45RA-negative fraction. The CDR3 nucleotides are TGCGCCAGCAGCACCTGGGGCGCCAGCTCCTACAATGAGCAGTTCTTC. This sequence encodes CASSTWGASSYNEQFF.